This is a list of T cell receptor beta chains from one sample in a study of identical twins. Using its own MiXCR run on the 5' RACE reads, TCRdb lists one record per CDR3 protein. This sample has some 660,000 distinct CDR3 sequences, with under 9% found just once. These data were also reused for a study on yellow fever vaccine responses in identical twins.

Sequenced sample: PBMCs. The receptor set was obtained from a woman younger than 30 in good health. Both conserved end residues are trimmed from each CDR3.

J	V	CDR3
TRBJ2-3	TRBV24-1	ATSGYQSPSTDTQY
TRBJ1-1	TRBV6-1	ASRGDRNTEAF
TRBJ2-3	TRBV4-1	ASSQDWGSGGVTDTQY
TRBJ2-5	TRBV20-1	SAATDTQETQY
TRBJ2-7	TRBV28	ASSQDGRLAGGSEQY
TRBJ1-5	TRBV24-1	AKDRDQPQH
TRBJ2-1	TRBV19	ASSVDRGYNEQF
TRBJ1-6	TRBV9	ASSARDSDNSPLH
TRBJ2-3	TRBV20-1	SAVEAGLTDTQY
TRBJ2-7	TRBV24-1	ATSDSNTYEQY
TRBJ2-7	TRBV20-1	SARDRGYPEQY
TRBJ2-5	TRBV25-1	ASSDVRGGRETQY
TRBJ2-2	TRBV5-6	ASSLIDRETGELF
TRBJ2-1	TRBV4-1	ASSQEETDYGNEQF
TRBJ2-7	TRBV5-1	ASHSGYEQY
TRBJ1-5	TRBV12-3/TRBV12-4	ASRRGDQPQH
TRBJ2-7	TRBV6-5	ASSYSFSTGGSYEQY
TRBJ2-2	TRBV7-2	ASSLDVVSAGELF
TRBJ2-4	TRBV4-2	ASSREPNNGLAKNIQY
TRBJ1-1	TRBV5-1	ASTLETGALNTEAF
TRBJ1-6	TRBV25-1	ASSEFRVISPLH
TRBJ2-2	TRBV21-1	ASSIYDSSTGELF
TRBJ1-6	TRBV5-1	ASSLALQGSPLH
TRBJ2-7	TRBV2	ASSDPLGQGSVAYEQY